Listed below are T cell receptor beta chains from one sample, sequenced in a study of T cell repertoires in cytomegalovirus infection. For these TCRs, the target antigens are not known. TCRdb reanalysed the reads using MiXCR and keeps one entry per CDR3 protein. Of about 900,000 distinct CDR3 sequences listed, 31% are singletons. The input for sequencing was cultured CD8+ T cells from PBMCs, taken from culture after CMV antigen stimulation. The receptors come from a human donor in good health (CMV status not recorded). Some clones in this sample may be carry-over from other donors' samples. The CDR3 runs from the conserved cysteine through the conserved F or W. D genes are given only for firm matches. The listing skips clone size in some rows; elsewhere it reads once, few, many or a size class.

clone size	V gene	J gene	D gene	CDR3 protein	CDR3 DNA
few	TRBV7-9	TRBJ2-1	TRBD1	CASSLGDRVIHNEQFF	TGTGCCAGCAGCTTAGGGGACAGGGTAATTCACAATGAGCAGTTCTTC
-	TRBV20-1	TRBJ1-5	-	CSARYLINQPQHF	TGCAGTGCTAGGTATCTGATCAATCAGCCCCAGCATTTT
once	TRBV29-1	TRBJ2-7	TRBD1	CSVESLDRGDYEQYF	TGCAGCGTTGAATCCCTGGACAGGGGGGACTACGAGCAGTACTTC
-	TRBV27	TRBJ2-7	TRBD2	CASKASGGTSYEQYF	TGTGCCAGCAAGGCTAGCGGGGGGACCTCCTACGAGCAGTACTTC
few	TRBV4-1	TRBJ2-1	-	CASSHPAGFSYNEQFF	TGCGCCAGCAGTCACCCGGCGGGATTCTCCTACAATGAGCAGTTCTTC
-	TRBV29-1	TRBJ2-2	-	CSVGRSNTGELFF	TGCAGCGTTGGGCGGTCGAACACCGGGGAGCTGTTTTTT
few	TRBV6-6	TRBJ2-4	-	CASSYSGSAKNIQYF	TGTGCCAGCAGTTACTCGGGGTCAGCCAAAAACATTCAGTACTTC
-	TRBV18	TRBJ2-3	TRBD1	CASSPSRDRIRTDTQYF	TGTGCCAGCTCACCTTCCCGGGACAGAATACGCACAGATACGCAGTATTTT
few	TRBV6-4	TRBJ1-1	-	CASRRTGTTEAFF	TGTGCCAGCAGGCGCACAGGGACCACTGAAGCTTTCTTT
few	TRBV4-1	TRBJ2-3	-	CASSQETPDTQYF	TGCGCCAGCAGCCAAGAGACCCCAGATACGCAGTATTTT
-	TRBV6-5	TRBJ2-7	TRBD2	CASSYSNGGDREQYF	TGTGCCAGCAGTTACTCGAACGGGGGGGATAGGGAGCAGTACTTC
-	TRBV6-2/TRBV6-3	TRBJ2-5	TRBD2	CASRGRDFQETQYF	TGTGCCAGCAGGGGGAGGGACTTCCAAGAGACCCAGTACTTC
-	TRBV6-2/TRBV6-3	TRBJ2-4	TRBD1	CASSYSDREYF	TGTGCCAGCAGTTACTCGGACAGGGAGTACTTC
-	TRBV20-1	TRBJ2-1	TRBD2	CSARDPRGGIFYEQFF	TGCAGTGCTAGAGATCCTCGCGGGGGGATATTCTATGAGCAGTTCTTC
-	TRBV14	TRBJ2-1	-	CASSQLGQWRDNEQFF	TGTGCCAGCAGCCAATTGGGACAGTGGAGGGACAATGAGCAGTTCTTC
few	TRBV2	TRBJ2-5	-	CASSRIGAQYF	TGTGCCAGCAGTCGGATCGGGGCCCAGTACTTC
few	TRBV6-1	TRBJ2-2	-	CASSDNTGELFF	TGTGCCAGCAGCGACAACACCGGGGAGCTGTTTTTT
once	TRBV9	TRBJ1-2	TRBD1	CASSEGTGGASGYTF	TGTGCCAGCAGTGAGGGGACAGGGGGCGCTTCTGGCTACACCTTC
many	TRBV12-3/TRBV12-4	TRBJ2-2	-	CAQGFVGELFF	TGTGCCCAGGGTTTCGTAGGGGAGCTGTTTTTT
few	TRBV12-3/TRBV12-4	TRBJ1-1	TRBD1	CASSSRDRGMNTEAFF	TGTGCCAGCAGTTCCCGGGACAGGGGAATGAACACTGAAGCTTTCTTT
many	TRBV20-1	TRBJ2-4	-	CSGGLQNIQYF	TGCAGTGGTGGACTTCAAAACATTCAGTACTTC
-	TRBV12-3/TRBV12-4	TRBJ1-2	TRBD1	CASSLEMGQGVPNNHGYTF	TGTGCCAGCAGTTTAGAAATGGGGCAGGGGGTTCCGAATAACCATGGCTACACCTTC
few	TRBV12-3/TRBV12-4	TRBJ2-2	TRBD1	CASTVDRSANTGELFF	TGTGCCAGCACCGTGGACAGGTCTGCCAACACCGGGGAGCTGTTTTTT
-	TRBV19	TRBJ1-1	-	CASSNFRGEAFF	TGTGCCAGTAGTAATTTTAGAGGGGAAGCTTTCTTT
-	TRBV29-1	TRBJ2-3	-	CSVEDRFGGGTDTQYF	TGCAGCGTTGAAGATCGGTTCGGCGGGGGCACAGATACGCAGTATTTT
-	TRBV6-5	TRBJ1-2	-	CASNKLNPGDPSYGYTF	TGTGCCAGCAACAAACTCAATCCGGGCGACCCTAGCTATGGCTACACCTTC
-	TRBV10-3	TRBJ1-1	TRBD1	CAISTGEVTEAFF	TGTGCCATCAGTACAGGGGAGGTCACTGAAGCTTTCTTT
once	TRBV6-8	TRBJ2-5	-	CASSYAGRLYF	TGTGCCAGCAGTTACGCGGGGAGATTGTACTTC